The 14 T cell receptor beta chains below come from one sample, sequenced in a study of blood T cells in healthy people across ages. Primed by a sample-barcoded 5' primer and a J-beta primer mix, a second PCR proceeded for about 6 to 12 cycles. TCRdb reprocessed the 5' RACE reads with MiXCR, giving one entry per CDR3 protein. The profile covers under 2 million distinct CDR3 sequences, with roughly 32% appearing a single time and around 11% taken by the ten largest. Input material: blood. All receptors come from a woman in her twenties or thirties in good health.

This rearrangement joins TRBV20-1 to TRBJ2-3, with D perhaps assigned TRBD1 or TRBD2 (7 bases each). The CDR3 has 14 amino acids. From germline, CDR1 is DFQATT and CDR2 SNEGSKA (reference sequence). The CDR3 bases are TGCCAGGGGGAGGGCCCGGATTCGACAGATACGCAGTATTTT. Encoded protein: CQGEGPDSTDTQYF.

The rearrangement uses TRBV2 and TRBJ2-1; 10 bases are a match to TRBD2. The CDR3 extends over 11 amino acids. Germline V gives CDR1 SNHLY, CDR2 FYNNEI. The V gene end was trimmed by 8 bases and the J gene end by 14 bases; junction bases not matched to a gene: 6. The CDR3 sequence is CASGRLAGEFF. DNA of the CDR3: TGTGCCAGCGGCCGACTAGCGGGCGAGTTCTTC.

Comments on this clonotype: Compared with germline, one end of the junction differs, possibly owing to a read error. The chain recombines TRBV4-2 with TRBJ2-2; weak D call: TRBD2 (6 bases). This CDR3 spans 14 amino acids. Per the germline V gene, CDR1 is LGHNA and CDR2 is YNFKEQ. The CDR3 spells CASSQVQYTGGLFF. Written as DNA, the CDR3 is TGTGCCAGCAGCCAAGTACAGTACACCGGGGGGCTGTTTTTT.

The chain joins TRBV12-3 or TRBV12-4 to TRBJ1-2, with TRBD1 matching 8 bases. The CDR3 is made up of 15 amino acids. Losses at the gene ends were 6 bases for V and 4 bases for J; bases not matched to a gene: 10. The CDR3 sequence: CASSPGTGLPYGYTF. The CDR3, as DNA: TGTGCCAGCAGCCCCGGGACAGGACTGCCCTATGGCTACACCTTC.

The V call is TRBV14, the J call TRBJ2-4; D remains unclear. The CDR3 spans 13 residues. V was cut by 3 bases and J by 1 base, with 4 bases left in between. The germline V gene has CDR1 SGHDN and CDR2 FVKESK. The CDR3 region has the DNA TGTGCCAGCAGCCACAGGGCCAAAAACATTCAGTACTTC. It yields the protein CASSHRAKNIQYF. The whole variable domain, filled in from reference TRBV14 and TRBJ2-4, reads EAGVTQFPSHSVIEKGQTVTLRCDPISGHDNLYWYRRVMGKEIKFLLHFVKESKQDESGMPNNRFLAERTGGTYSTLKVQPAELEDSGVYFCASSHRAKNIQYFGAGTRLSVL.

V gene TRBV9 combines with J gene TRBJ1-2; D unresolved. CDR1 is SGDLS and CDR2 is YYNGEE in the germline V gene. With 6 bases removed from V and 1 base from J, the gap between germline ends came to 19 bases. This CDR3 contains 16 residues. The CDR3 loop reads CASTVDGRDFNYGYTF. CDR3 DNA: TGTGCCAGCACCGTTGACGGACGTGACTTTAACTATGGCTACACCTTC.

The chain links TRBV7-8 to TRBJ1-2; a possible D gene is TRBD1 (6 bases). The V gene lost 1 base and the J gene lost 4 bases, with 13 bases spanning the gap. The CDR3 contains 15 residues. Germline V gene sequence: CDR1 SGHVS, CDR2 FQNEAQ. DNA of the CDR3: TGTGCCAGCAGCTTAGAGACAGGCGCTACCTATGGCTACACCTTC. This codes for CASSLETGATYGYTF.

V is TRBV28 and J is TRBJ2-6; D call uncertain. The V gene's germline CDR1 is MDHEN and CDR2 SYDVKM. There are 15 residues in the CDR3. The V gene lost 6 bases and the J gene lost 4 bases, with 13 bases spanning the gap. CDR3 sequence reads: CASSPSGAGANVLTF. The DNA for the CDR3 is TGTGCCAGCAGCCCATCCGGAGCCGGGGCCAACGTCCTGACTTTC.

As concerns this clonotype: Relative to the germline gene, one junction end is altered; a read error may explain this. J is TRBJ2-1 and V is TRBV20-1, with 9 nucleotides matching TRBD2. Germline CDR1 and CDR2: DFQATT and SNEGSKA (reference sequence). This CDR3 is built from 15 residues. The CDR3 DNA sequence: TGCAGTGCTGGCGGGGGGGTTAGCTCCCACAATGAGCAGTTCTTC. Amino acid sequence: CSAGGGVSSHNEQFF.

The chain links TRBV15 to TRBJ2-3; D is ambiguous. CDR3 size: 13 residues. Germline V gives CDR1 LNHNV, CDR2 YYDKDF (reference sequence). Trimming shortened V by 7 bases and J by 4 bases, and 12 bases separated the two germline ends. Written as DNA, the CDR3 is TGTGCCACCACCGACGGAGCGCCAGATACGCAGTATTTT. Translating gives CATTDGAPDTQYF.

This clonotype has a handful of counts. The rearrangement links TRBV7-9 to TRBJ2-1, with 13 nucleotides matching TRBD2. Looked up from germline, CDR1 is SEHNR and CDR2 is FQNEAQ (reference sequence). The CDR3 extends over 19 amino acids. J gave up 4 bases and V 6 bases, and 15 bases lay outside the gene matches. The CDR3 sequence is CASRLWVLAGGTGYNEQFF. The CDR3 DNA follows: TGTGCCAGCAGATTGTGGGTACTAGCGGGAGGGACTGGGTACAATGAGCAGTTCTTC.

The rearrangement joins TRBV6-1 to TRBJ2-7; D gene unclear. This CDR3 has 14 amino acids. Per germline, CDR1 MNHNS and CDR2 SASEGT. Trimming stripped 2 bases from V and 0 bases from J, with 8 bases between. CDR3 protein: CASSELPSSYEQYF. CDR3 DNA sequence: TGTGCCAGCAGTGAATTACCAAGCTCCTACGAGCAGTACTTC.

This clonotype was observed a handful of times. V gene TRBV20-1 combines with J gene TRBJ2-6, with 7 bases identical to TRBD1. The length of the CDR3 is 15 residues. The ends lost 0 bases at V and 2 bases at J; junction bases unmatched: 1. CDR1 is DFQATT, CDR2 SNEGSKA, per germline (reference sequence). The CDR3 bases are TGCAGTGCTAGAGACGACAGGGCTGGGGCCAACGTCCTGACTTTC. Translation: CSARDDRAGANVLTF.

The sample holds one count of this clonotype. The chain couples TRBV2 to TRBJ2-5; D call uncertain. The V end lost 6 bases, the J end lost 3 bases, and 17 bases lay between the germline ends. The CDR3 contains 15 residues. Germline V gene lookup returns CDR1 SNHLY and CDR2 FYNNEI. CDR3 coding DNA: TGTGCCAGCAGAACCATGAGTCTTCTTAAAGAGACCCAGTACTTC. This encodes CASRTMSLLKETQYF. The variable domain in full, with the rest retrieved from reference TRBV2 and TRBJ2-5, is EPEVTQTPSHQVTQMGQEVILRCVPISNHLYFYWYRQILGQKVEFLVSFYNNEISEKSEIFDDQFSVERPDGSNFTLKIRSTKLEDSAMYFCASRTMSLLKETQYFGPGTRLLVL.